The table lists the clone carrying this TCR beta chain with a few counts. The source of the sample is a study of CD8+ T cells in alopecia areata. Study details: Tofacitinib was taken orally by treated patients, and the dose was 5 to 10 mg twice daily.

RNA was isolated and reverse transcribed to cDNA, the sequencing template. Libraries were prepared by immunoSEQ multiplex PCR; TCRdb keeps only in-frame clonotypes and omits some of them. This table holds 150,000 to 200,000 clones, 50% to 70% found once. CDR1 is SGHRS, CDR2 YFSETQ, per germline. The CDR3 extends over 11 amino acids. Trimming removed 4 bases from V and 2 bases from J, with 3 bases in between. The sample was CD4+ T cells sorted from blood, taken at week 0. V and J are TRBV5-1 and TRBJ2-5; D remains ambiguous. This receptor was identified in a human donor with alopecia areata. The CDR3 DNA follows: TGCGCCAGCAGCGGACAAGAGACCCAGTACTTC. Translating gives CASSGQETQYF. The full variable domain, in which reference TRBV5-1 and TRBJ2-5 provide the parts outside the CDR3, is KAGVTQTPRYLIKTRGQQVTLSCSPISGHRSVSWYQQTPGQGLQFLFEYFSETQRNKGNFPGRFSGRQFSNSRSEMNVSTLELGDSALYLCASSGQETQYFGPGTRLLVL.